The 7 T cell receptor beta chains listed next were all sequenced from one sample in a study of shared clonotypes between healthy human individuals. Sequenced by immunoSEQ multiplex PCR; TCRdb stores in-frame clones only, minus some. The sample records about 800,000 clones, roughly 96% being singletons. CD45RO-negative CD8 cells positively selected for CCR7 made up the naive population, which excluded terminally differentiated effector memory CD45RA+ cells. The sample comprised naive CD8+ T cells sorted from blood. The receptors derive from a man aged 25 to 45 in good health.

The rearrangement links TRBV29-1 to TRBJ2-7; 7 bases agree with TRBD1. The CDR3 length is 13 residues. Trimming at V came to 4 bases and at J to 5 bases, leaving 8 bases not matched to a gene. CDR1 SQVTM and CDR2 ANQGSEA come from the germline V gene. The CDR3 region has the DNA TGCAGCGTTGTTCAGGGGGTCGGCAACGAGCAGTACTTC. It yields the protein CSVVQGVGNEQYF.

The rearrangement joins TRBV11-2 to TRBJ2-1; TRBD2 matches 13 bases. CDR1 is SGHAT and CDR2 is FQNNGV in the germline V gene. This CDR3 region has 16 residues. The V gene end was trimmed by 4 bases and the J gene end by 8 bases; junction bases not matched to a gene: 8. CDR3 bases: TGTGCCAGCAGCTCTTGGACTAGCGGGAGTCTCGATGAGCAGTTCTTC. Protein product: CASSSWTSGSLDEQFF.

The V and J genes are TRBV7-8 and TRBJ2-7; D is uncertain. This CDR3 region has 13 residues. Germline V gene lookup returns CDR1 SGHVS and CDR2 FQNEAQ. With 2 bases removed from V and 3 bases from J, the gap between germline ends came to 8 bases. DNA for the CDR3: TGTGCCAGCAGCTTACGTAGGAACTACGAGCAGTACTTC. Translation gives CASSLRRNYEQYF. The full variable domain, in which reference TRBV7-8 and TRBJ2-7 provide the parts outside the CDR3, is GAGVSQSPRYKVAKRGQDVALRCDPISGHVSLFWYQQALGQGPEFLTYFQNEAQLDKSGLPSDRFFAERPEGSVSTLKIQRTQQEDSAVYLCASSLRRNYEQYFGPGTRLTVT.

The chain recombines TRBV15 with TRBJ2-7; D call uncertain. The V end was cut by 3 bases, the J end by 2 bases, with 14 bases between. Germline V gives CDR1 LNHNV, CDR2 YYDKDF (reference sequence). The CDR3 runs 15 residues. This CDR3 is CATSRMNDPTYEQYF. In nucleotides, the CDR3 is TGTGCCACCAGCAGGATGAATGACCCAACCTACGAGCAGTACTTC.

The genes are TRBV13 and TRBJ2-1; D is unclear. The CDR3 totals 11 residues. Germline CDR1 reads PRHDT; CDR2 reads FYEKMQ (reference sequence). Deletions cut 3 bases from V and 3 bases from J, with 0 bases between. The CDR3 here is CASSFYNEQFF. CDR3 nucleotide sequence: TGTGCCAGCAGCTTCTACAATGAGCAGTTCTTC.

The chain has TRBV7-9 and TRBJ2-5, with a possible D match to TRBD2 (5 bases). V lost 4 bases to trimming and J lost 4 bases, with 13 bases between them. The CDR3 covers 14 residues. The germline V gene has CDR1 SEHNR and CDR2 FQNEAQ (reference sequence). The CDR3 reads CASSSSDSRETQYF. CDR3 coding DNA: TGTGCCAGCAGCTCTTCGGACTCACGAGAGACCCAGTACTTC.

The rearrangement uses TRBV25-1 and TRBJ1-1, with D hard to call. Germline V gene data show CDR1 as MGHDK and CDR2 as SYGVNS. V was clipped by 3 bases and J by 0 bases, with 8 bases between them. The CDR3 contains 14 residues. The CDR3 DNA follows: TGTGCCAGCAGTGATTCATTCATGAACACTGAAGCTTTCTTT. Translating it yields CASSDSFMNTEAFF.